This is a list of T cell receptor beta chains from one sample in a study of T cells in Graves' hyperthyroidism and ophthalmopathy. One entry per CDR3 protein results from TCRdb running MiXCR on the multiplex PCR reads. The sample comprises almost 600,000 distinct CDR3 sequences, about 14% of which are singletons, and roughly 5.5% rests with the top ten. Sequencing was carried out using blood. The receptors shown here come from a woman in her thirties with Graves' hyperthyroidism that later progressed to Graves' ophthalmopathy. The CDR3 runs from the conserved cysteine through the conserved F or W. Each record gives: CDR3 DNA, CDR3 protein, clone size, V gene, J gene, CDR3 length, D gene. The D gene is left open where the match is weak. Some rows have no size entry. The others give once, few or many, or a class for an expanded clone.

DNA: TGCAGCGTTACCATGACAGACACATACTCCTACAATGAGCAGTTCTTC
CDR3: CSVTMTDTYSYNEQFF
size: NA
V: TRBV29-1
J: TRBJ2-1
length: 16
D: NA

DNA: TGCAGTGCTCTCGGGTCTAATGAAAAACTGTTTTTT
CDR3: CSALGSNEKLFF
size: many
V: TRBV20-1
J: TRBJ1-4
length: 12
D: NA

DNA: TGTGCCAGCAGTGAGGGGCGGGGTAGCACAGATACGCAGTATTTT
CDR3: CASSEGRGSTDTQYF
size: many
V: TRBV2
J: TRBJ2-3
length: 15
D: NA

DNA: TGCAGCGTTGGAGGACTAGCGGGAGAGTACAATGAGCAGTTCTTC
CDR3: CSVGGLAGEYNEQFF
size: NA
V: TRBV29-1
J: TRBJ2-1
length: 15
D: TRBD2

DNA: TGTGCCATCAGTGAGACCGCGCGGGGCGATGAGCAGTTCTTC
CDR3: CAISETARGDEQFF
size: many
V: TRBV10-3
J: TRBJ2-1
length: 14
D: NA

DNA: TGCAGCGTCCCAGAAGCTTTCTTT
CDR3: CSVPEAFF
size: few
V: TRBV20-1
J: TRBJ1-1
length: 8
D: NA

DNA: TGCAGTGCTAGACGCAGAGTTGGAAACACCATATATTTT
CDR3: CSARRRVGNTIYF
size: NA
V: TRBV20-1
J: TRBJ1-3
length: 13
D: NA

DNA: TGTGCCAGCATACCCCTAGGACAGGGGGAAACCGGGGAGCTGTTTTTT
CDR3: CASIPLGQGETGELFF
size: NA
V: TRBV27
J: TRBJ2-2
length: 16
D: TRBD1

DNA: TGTGCCAGCAGCGACAGGGGAGGCACAGATACGCAGTATTTT
CDR3: CASSDRGGTDTQYF
size: NA
V: TRBV28
J: TRBJ2-3
length: 14
D: TRBD1

DNA: TGTGCCAGCAGCTTAGTGGCGGACGGAGGCTATGGCTACACCTTC
CDR3: CASSLVADGGYGYTF
size: NA
V: TRBV7-8
J: TRBJ1-2
length: 15
D: NA

DNA: TGTGCCAGTAGTGCCCCCAATGAGCAGTTCTTC
CDR3: CASSAPNEQFF
size: many
V: TRBV19
J: TRBJ2-1
length: 11
D: NA

DNA: TGTGCCAGCACTAGCGGAGTGCAACAAGAGACCCAGTACTTC
CDR3: CASTSGVQQETQYF
size: many
V: TRBV6-1
J: TRBJ2-5
length: 14
D: TRBD2

DNA: TGCAGTGCCCAATTAACAGGGAGGGACATTCAGTACTTC
CDR3: CSAQLTGRDIQYF
size: NA
V: TRBV20-1
J: TRBJ2-4
length: 13
D: NA

DNA: TGTGCCAGCAGCCGGGACAGGGAGCGGGAGACCCAGTACTTC
CDR3: CASSRDRERETQYF
size: NA
V: TRBV7-2
J: TRBJ2-5
length: 14
D: TRBD1

DNA: TGCGCCAGCAGCTTGAGACTTGACAATGAGCAGTTCTTC
CDR3: CASSLRLDNEQFF
size: NA
V: TRBV5-1
J: TRBJ2-1
length: 13
D: NA

DNA: TGTGCCTGGAGTGAGGGCGCTGGCTACACCTTC
CDR3: CAWSEGAGYTF
size: many
V: TRBV30
J: TRBJ1-2
length: 11
D: NA

DNA: TGTGCCAGCAGCCGGTTCGGGGCGGGGTCCTACAATGAGCAGTTCTTC
CDR3: CASSRFGAGSYNEQFF
size: few
V: TRBV14
J: TRBJ2-1
length: 16
D: NA

DNA: TGTGCCAGTAGTATGGGGCTAGGGGGGCTTGAGACCCAGTACTTC
CDR3: CASSMGLGGLETQYF
size: many
V: TRBV19
J: TRBJ2-5
length: 15
D: NA

DNA: TGTGCCAGCAGCTTAACGAGGGCCAAGAACACCGGGGAGCTGTTTTTT
CDR3: CASSLTRAKNTGELFF
size: NA
V: TRBV7-3
J: TRBJ2-2
length: 16
D: NA

DNA: TGTGCCAGCAAGAAGACAGGTAGCTCCTACGAGCAGTACTTC
CDR3: CASKKTGSSYEQYF
size: many
V: TRBV6-1
J: TRBJ2-7
length: 14
D: NA

DNA: TGTGCCAGCGGTTACCCGGGGGATAGCAATCAGCCCCAGCATTTT
CDR3: CASGYPGDSNQPQHF
size: few
V: TRBV6-2/TRBV6-3
J: TRBJ1-5
length: 15
D: NA

DNA: TGCGCCAGCAGCGCTGGACTACCCGGGGAGCTGTTTTTT
CDR3: CASSAGLPGELFF
size: NA
V: TRBV5-1
J: TRBJ2-2
length: 13
D: NA

DNA: TGTGCCAGCTCATCGACAGGGACTGAAAAACTGTTTTTT
CDR3: CASSSTGTEKLFF
size: many
V: TRBV18
J: TRBJ1-4
length: 13
D: TRBD1

DNA: TGTGCCAGCAGCTTAGAGGGACAGGGGACGAACACTGAAGCTTTCTTT
CDR3: CASSLEGQGTNTEAFF
size: many
V: TRBV7-2
J: TRBJ1-1
length: 16
D: TRBD1

DNA: TGTGCCAGCAGAGGGTGGACAGGGGATAGCAATCAGCCCCAGCATTTT
CDR3: CASRGWTGDSNQPQHF
size: few
V: TRBV2
J: TRBJ1-5
length: 16
D: TRBD1

DNA: TGTGCCAGCAGCTTTTTACAGCTGGGGGAGACCCAGTACTTC
CDR3: CASSFLQLGETQYF
size: many
V: TRBV5-5
J: TRBJ2-5
length: 14
D: NA

DNA: TGTGCCAGCAGCCAAGGGTTAGACAGGGTAGTCACTGAAGCTTTCTTT
CDR3: CASSQGLDRVVTEAFF
size: NA
V: TRBV4-2
J: TRBJ1-1
length: 16
D: TRBD1

DNA: TGTGCCAGCGCCGTGGCCACTGAGCAGTTCTTC
CDR3: CASAVATEQFF
size: many
V: TRBV2
J: TRBJ2-1
length: 11
D: NA

DNA: TGCGCCAGCAGCCAAGATGAGGGGGGCTCCTATAATTCACCCCTCCACTTT
CDR3: CASSQDEGGSYNSPLHF
size: NA
V: TRBV4-3
J: TRBJ1-6
length: 17
D: NA

DNA: TGTGCCAGCAGCTTAAGGGGTATCGAGATTAGGAATGAGCAGTTCTTC
CDR3: CASSLRGIEIRNEQFF
size: few
V: TRBV7-2
J: TRBJ2-1
length: 16
D: NA

DNA: TGTGCCAGCAGCGGCCCCGTCGACGATAATGAAAAACTGTTTTTT
CDR3: CASSGPVDDNEKLFF
size: NA
V: TRBV9
J: TRBJ1-4
length: 15
D: NA

DNA: TGTGCCAGCAGCGTTTTACTTCCGGGACAGGGGGGATACGAGCAGTACTTC
CDR3: CASSVLLPGQGGYEQYF
size: few
V: TRBV7-9
J: TRBJ2-7
length: 17
D: TRBD1

DNA: TGTGCCAGCAACCAGGGACAGACGAACGAAAAACTGTTTTTT
CDR3: CASNQGQTNEKLFF
size: NA
V: TRBV5-8
J: TRBJ1-4
length: 14
D: TRBD1

DNA: TGTGCCAGCAGCTTAGAGTGGGTTTCGGAGACCCAGTACTTC
CDR3: CASSLEWVSETQYF
size: many
V: TRBV11-2
J: TRBJ2-5
length: 14
D: NA

DNA: TGTGCCAGCAGTTTAAGCGGGGCAGGACTCTATGGCTACACCTTC
CDR3: CASSLSGAGLYGYTF
size: many
V: TRBV28
J: TRBJ1-2
length: 15
D: NA

DNA: TGTGCCAGCAGCTTTCTGGCGAACAGCTTAGCGGACTTC
CDR3: CASSFLANSLADF
size: many
V: TRBV7-8
J: TRBJ2-5
length: 13
D: NA

DNA: TGTGCCAGCAGTATACAGGGTCCGGACTATGGCTACACCTTC
CDR3: CASSIQGPDYGYTF
size: few
V: TRBV12-3/TRBV12-4
J: TRBJ1-2
length: 14
D: NA

DNA: TGTGCCAGCACGCGCAGTGAGCAGTTCTTC
CDR3: CASTRSEQFF
size: NA
V: TRBV2
J: TRBJ2-1
length: 10
D: NA

DNA: TGTGCCAGCAGCTTAGGGGTAGGTGCTGGGCAGTACTTC
CDR3: CASSLGVGAGQYF
size: NA
V: TRBV7-9
J: TRBJ2-7
length: 13
D: NA

DNA: TGTGCCAGCAGAGGGGGGGGCTCTGGAAACACCATATATTTT
CDR3: CASRGGGSGNTIYF
size: many
V: TRBV7-2
J: TRBJ1-3
length: 14
D: NA

DNA: TGTGCCAGCAGTCTCGGCGGTAGCGGGAGTTTCAATGAGCAGTTCTTC
CDR3: CASSLGGSGSFNEQFF
size: NA
V: TRBV6-1
J: TRBJ2-1
length: 16
D: TRBD2

DNA: TGTGCCAGCGATTTTTTTTCGACGGTGAATCAGCCCCAGCATTTT
CDR3: CASDFFSTVNQPQHF
size: NA
V: TRBV6-1
J: TRBJ1-5
length: 15
D: NA

DNA: TGTGCCAGTAGTATAATACGAACAGGGGTCTATCAGCCCCAGCATTTT
CDR3: CASSIIRTGVYQPQHF
size: few
V: TRBV19
J: TRBJ1-5
length: 16
D: TRBD1